This T cell receptor beta chain derives from a study of blood T cell repertoires in COVID-19 (TCRdb year 2020). At the level of the whole study: Samples covering the acute and convalescent phases of COVID-19 were provided by collaborators in the United States, Italy and Spain. The prospective study material was composed of cDNA or gDNA derived from T cells, B-cell-depleted T cells, or PBMCs. Deeply sampled blood TCRbeta repertoires from subjects exposed to, actively infected with, or recovered from COVID-19 were included in the dataset. The repertoires were released in a freely available public database intended as a resource for research on the immune response to SARS-CoV-2. The samples were drawn from two sources: the first 160 participants of the ongoing ImmuneRACE study, and 1,000 to 1,500 subjects contributed by 6 global collaborators. A de-identified subject ID, COVID-19 status, age in years and sex were almost always included in the sample metadata. Where HLA class I and class II types were available, the types were taken from metadata supplied by the sample provider, not from assay-based typing. Overall results and qualifications from the work: The quantity of clinical and demographic metadata differed by source and by participant and was supplied without curation.

Regarding this clone: Its antigen has not been determined. It has no much larger one-base neighbor in the sample; base qualities were not kept.

The collaborating institutions used their own protocols to collect whole blood in K2EDTA tubes. Collaborator samples were shipped for TCRbeta analysis as frozen whole blood, isolated PBMCs, or DNA extracted from either sample type. CDR1 SGHVS and CDR2 FQNEAQ are derived from the germline V gene. The junction carries 22 bases between V and J, which are trimmed by 5 bases and 6 bases respectively. The CDR3 sequence holds 17 residues, the cysteine and phenylalanine included. The read is trimmed to its CDR3 DNA, 51 bases read in frame from base 1. TCRbeta CDR3 regions were amplified from genomic DNA by means of the immunoSEQ Assay, a bias-controlled multiplex PCR. Concerning the study's data processing: The number of nucleated cells in each sample was estimated from the amplification of reference gene primers within the assay. To quantify the absolute abundance of each unique TCRbeta CDR3 rearrangement, sequence reads were collapsed and filtered. For each sample, productive Simpson clonality was calculated as the square root of Simpson's diversity index over productive rearrangements. The immuneACCESS repertoire file appears here via TCRdb, limited to in-frame rearrangements. These files lack a portion of the clones; in checked studies, under half of the deficit traces to unresolved V genes, and the cause of the others is not known. The V and J calls and clone size are taken from that table; D and trimming were inferred from the DNA. The sample table contains about 240,000 clones; only one count was recorded for roughly 80% of them. The ten largest clones add up to 3% to 4% of the sample.

The sequence joins TRBV7-8 to TRBJ1-4; the D gene is perhaps TRBD1, on 5 matching bases. This receptor was taken from a woman aged 18 to 35 with acute or convalescent COVID-19. Sequenced material: peripheral blood. The DNA is as follows: TGTGCCAGCAGCCCAGTCCGTGGGGGGTGGTTATATGAAAAACTGTTTTTT. This encodes CASSPVRGGWLYEKLFF.